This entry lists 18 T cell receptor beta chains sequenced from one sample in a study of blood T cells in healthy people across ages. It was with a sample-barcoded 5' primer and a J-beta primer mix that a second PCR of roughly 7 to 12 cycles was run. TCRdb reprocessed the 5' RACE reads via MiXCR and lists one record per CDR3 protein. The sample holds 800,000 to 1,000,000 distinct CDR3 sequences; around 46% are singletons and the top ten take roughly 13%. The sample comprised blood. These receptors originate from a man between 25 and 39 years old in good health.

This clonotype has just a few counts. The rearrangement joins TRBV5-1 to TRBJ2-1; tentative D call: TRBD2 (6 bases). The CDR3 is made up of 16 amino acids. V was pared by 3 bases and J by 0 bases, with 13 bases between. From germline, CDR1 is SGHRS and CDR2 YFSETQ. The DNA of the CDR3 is TGCGCCAGCAGCTGGTCGGGGGAAAGCTCCTACAATGAGCAGTTCTTC. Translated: CASSWSGESSYNEQFF. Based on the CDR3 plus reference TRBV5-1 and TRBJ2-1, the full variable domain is KAGVTQTPRYLIKTRGQQVTLSCSPISGHRSVSWYQQTPGQGLQFLFEYFSETQRNKGNFPGRFSGRQFSNSRSEMNVSTLELGDSALYLCASSWSGESSYNEQFFGPGTRLTVL.

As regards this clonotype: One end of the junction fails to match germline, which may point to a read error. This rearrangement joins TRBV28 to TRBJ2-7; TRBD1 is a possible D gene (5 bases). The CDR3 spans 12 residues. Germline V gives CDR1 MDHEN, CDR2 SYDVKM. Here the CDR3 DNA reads TGTGCCAGCAGGGACAACCGCTACGGGCAGTACTTC. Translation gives CASRDNRYGQYF.

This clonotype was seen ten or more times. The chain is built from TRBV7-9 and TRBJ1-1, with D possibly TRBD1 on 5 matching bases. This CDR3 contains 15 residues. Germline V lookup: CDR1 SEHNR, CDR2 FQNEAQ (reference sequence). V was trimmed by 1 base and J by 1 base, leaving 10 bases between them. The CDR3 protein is CASSLGQGSNTEAFF. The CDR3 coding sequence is TGTGCCAGCAGCTTAGGCCAGGGATCGAACACTGAAGCTTTCTTT.

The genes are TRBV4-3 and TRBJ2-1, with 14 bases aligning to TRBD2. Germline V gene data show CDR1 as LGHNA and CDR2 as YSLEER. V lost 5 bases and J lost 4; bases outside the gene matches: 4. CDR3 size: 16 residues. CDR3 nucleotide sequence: TGCGCCAGCAGCTCGACTAGCGGGGGGGGATACAATGAGCAGTTCTTC. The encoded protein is CASSSTSGGGYNEQFF.

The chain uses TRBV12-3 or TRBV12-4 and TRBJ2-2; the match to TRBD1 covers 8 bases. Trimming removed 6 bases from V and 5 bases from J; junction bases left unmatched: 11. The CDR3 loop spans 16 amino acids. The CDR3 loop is CASSSTAGGYTGELFF. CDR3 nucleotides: TGTGCCAGCAGCTCGACCGCAGGGGGCTATACCGGGGAGCTGTTTTTT.

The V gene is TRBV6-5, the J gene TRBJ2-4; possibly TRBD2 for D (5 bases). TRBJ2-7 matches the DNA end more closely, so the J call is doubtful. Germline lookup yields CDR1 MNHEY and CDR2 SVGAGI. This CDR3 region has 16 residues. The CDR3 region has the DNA TGTGCCAGCAGTTACTCGGATACGGGGAATCCCTACGAGCAGTACTTC. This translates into CASSYSDTGNPYEQYF.

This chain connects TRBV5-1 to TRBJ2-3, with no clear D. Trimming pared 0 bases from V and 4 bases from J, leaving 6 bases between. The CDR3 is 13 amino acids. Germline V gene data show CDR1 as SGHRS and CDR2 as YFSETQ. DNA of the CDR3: TGCGCCAGCAGCTTGGAACGGTCAGATACGCAGTATTTT. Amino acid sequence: CASSLERSDTQYF.

The CDR3 nucleotides read TGTGCCAGCAGCCCTTCGGGGGGAGGTGGCTACACCTTC. It encodes CASSPSGGGGYTF. This chain uses TRBV12-3 or TRBV12-4 with TRBJ1-2; a possible D gene is TRBD1 (5 bases). The CDR3 loop spans 13 amino acids. Between the trimmed V and J ends, which lost 6 bases and 7 bases, there was a span of 15 bases.

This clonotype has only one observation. Written as DNA, the CDR3 is TGCAGCGTGCCCTATCGGGGCATGGACACCGGGGAGCTGTTTTTT. Translating it yields CSVPYRGMDTGELFF. This chain joins TRBV29-1 and TRBJ2-2, with D possibly being TRBD1 or TRBD2 (5 bases each). CDR3 length: 15 residues. V was trimmed by 6 bases and J by 3 bases, leaving 17 bases between them. Germline CDR1 reads SQVTM; CDR2 reads ANQGSEA.

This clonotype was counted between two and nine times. The CDR3 reads CASSVGAGQETQYF. For the CDR3, the DNA is TGTGCCAGCAGCGTAGGGGCAGGACAAGAGACCCAGTACTTC. The V call is TRBV9, the J call TRBJ2-5; D gene ambiguous. Trimming left V 0 bases short and J 2 bases short, with 8 bases between. CDR3 length: 14 residues. Germline assignment: CDR1 SGDLS and CDR2 YYNGEE.

CDR3 in amino acids: CASSFGRTVNTEAFF. CDR3 in DNA: TGTGCCAGCAGCTTCGGGAGGACCGTGAACACTGAAGCTTTCTTT. The V and J genes are TRBV7-2 and TRBJ1-1; D is ambiguous. This CDR3 is built from 15 residues. Trimming left V 3 bases short and J 0 bases short, with 11 bases between. Germline V gene sequence: CDR1 SGHTA, CDR2 FQGNSA.

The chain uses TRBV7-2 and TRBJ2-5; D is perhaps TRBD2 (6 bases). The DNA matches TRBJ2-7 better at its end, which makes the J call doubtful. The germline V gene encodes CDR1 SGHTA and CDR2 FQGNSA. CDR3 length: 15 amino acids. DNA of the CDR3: TGTGCCAGCAGTTTAACCACCGGGAGCCGAGGCGAGCAGTACTTC. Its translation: CASSLTTGSRGEQYF.

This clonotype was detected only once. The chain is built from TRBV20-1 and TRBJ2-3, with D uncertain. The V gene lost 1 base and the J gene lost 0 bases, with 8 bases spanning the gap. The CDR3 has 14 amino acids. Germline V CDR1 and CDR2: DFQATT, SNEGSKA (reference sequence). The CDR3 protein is CSARGTESTDTQYF. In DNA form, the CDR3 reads TGCAGTGCTAGAGGTACAGAGAGCACAGATACGCAGTATTTT.

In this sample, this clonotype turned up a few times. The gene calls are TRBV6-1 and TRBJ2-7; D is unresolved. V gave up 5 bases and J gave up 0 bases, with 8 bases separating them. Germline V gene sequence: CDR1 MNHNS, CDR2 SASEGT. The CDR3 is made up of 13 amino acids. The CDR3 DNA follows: TGTGCCAGCAGTACTCCCAGCTCCTACGAGCAGTACTTC. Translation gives CASSTPSSYEQYF.

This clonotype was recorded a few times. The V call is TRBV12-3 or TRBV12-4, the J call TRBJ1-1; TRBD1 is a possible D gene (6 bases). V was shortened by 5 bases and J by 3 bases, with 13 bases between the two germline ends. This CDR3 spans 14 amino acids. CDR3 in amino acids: CASSVGRGYTEAFF. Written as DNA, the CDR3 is TGTGCCAGCAGTGTAGGCAGGGGTTACACTGAAGCTTTCTTT.

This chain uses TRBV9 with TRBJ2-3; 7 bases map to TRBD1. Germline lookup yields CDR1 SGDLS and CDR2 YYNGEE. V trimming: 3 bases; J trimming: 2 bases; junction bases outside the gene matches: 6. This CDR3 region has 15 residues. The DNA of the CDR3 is TGTGCCAGCAGCGGGGGGACAGCGATCACAGATACGCAGTATTTT. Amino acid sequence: CASSGGTAITDTQYF.

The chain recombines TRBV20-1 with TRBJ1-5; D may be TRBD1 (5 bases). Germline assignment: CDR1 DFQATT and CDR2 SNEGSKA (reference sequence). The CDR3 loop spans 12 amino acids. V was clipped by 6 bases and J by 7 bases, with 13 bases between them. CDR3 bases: TGCAGTGCCGTTGGGGGTTACCAGCCCCAGCATTTT. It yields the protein CSAVGGYQPQHF.

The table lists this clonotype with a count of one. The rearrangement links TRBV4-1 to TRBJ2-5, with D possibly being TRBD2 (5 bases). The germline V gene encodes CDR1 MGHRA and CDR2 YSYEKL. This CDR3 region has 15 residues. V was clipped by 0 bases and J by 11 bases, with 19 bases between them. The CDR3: CASSQDRTDDYGQYF. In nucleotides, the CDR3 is TGCGCCAGCAGCCAAGATCGTACGGACGACTACGGGCAGTACTTC.